This T cell receptor beta chain was captured by sequencing in a study of cytomegalovirus exposure and HLA in healthy donors. 13 Jbeta primers and 60 Vbeta primers were used for the PCR. Clones were sequenced by immunoSEQ multiplex PCR, and TCRdb holds only the in-frame ones, with some missing. The repertoire holds a few hundred thousand clones, with around four fifths as singletons. The CDR3 loop spans 15 amino acids. Trimming removed 4 bases from V and 0 bases from J; junction bases left unmatched: 6. Germline lookup yields CDR1 LNHDA and CDR2 SQIVND (reference sequence). The material sequenced was PBMCs. The chain joins TRBV19 to TRBJ2-7; 7 nucleotides agree with TRBD1. This TCR derives from a woman between 50 and 59 years old in good health and CMV-seropositive. The CDR3: CASSTAGTVSYEQYF. CDR3 in DNA: TGTGCCAGTAGTACGGCCGGGACAGTCTCCTACGAGCAGTACTTC.